This TCR beta chain comes out of a study of cytomegalovirus exposure and HLA in healthy donors. Study-wide points: Per published accounts, TCR beta sequences correctly predicted the HLA-A and HLA-B alleles of most subjects.

Turning to this clone: The antigen is unknown.

The study ran its PCR with 60 Vbeta and 13 Jbeta primers. Profiling relied on immunoSEQ multiplex PCR, and the TCRdb table lists in-frame clones only, not all of them. Of approximately 280,000 clones listed, 86% are singletons. Healthy bone marrow donors made up the donors. Input material: PBMCs. This receptor was obtained from a man aged 40-49 years in good health and CMV-seropositive.

CDR3 sequence reads: CASSQGLAGPETQYF. The DNA of the CDR3 is TGCGCCAGCAGCCAAGGCTTAGCAGGGCCGGAGACCCAGTACTTC. The chain employs TRBV4-1 and TRBJ2-5; a possible D gene is TRBD1 (5 bases). This CDR3 region has 15 residues. Germline CDR1 and CDR2: MGHRA and YSYEKL. Trimming shortened V by 1 base and J by 5 bases, and 14 bases separated the two germline ends.